Presented here are 6 T cell receptor beta chains from one specimen sequenced in a study of beta chain features in type 1 diabetes. All of the isolated RNA was reverse transcribed, so expressed TCRB transcripts were sequenced. Clones were read by immunoSEQ multiplex PCR, and TCRdb kept only the in-frame ones, dropping some. Among more than 200,000 clones listed, 16% were seen once. These receptors' targets are unknown. Overall study findings and caveats: TCRB CDR3 length was moderately but significantly reduced in all four CD4+ subsets of Type 1 diabetes patients.

The sequencing input was naive CD4+ T cells from blood. All receptors derive from a man younger than 45 with type 1 diabetes.

This chain connects TRBV6-6 to TRBJ2-7, with no clear D. V was pared by 4 bases and J by 5 bases, with 6 bases between. The germline CDR1 and CDR2 sequences are MNHNY and SVGAGI (reference sequence). The CDR3 contains 11 residues. The CDR3 nucleotides read TGTGCCAGCAGTTTAACTCACGAGCAGTACTTC. Its translation is CASSLTHEQYF.

A few counts support this clone. The J gene is TRBJ2-3, the V gene TRBV10-3; D ambiguous. Looked up from germline, CDR1 is ENHRY and CDR2 is SYGVKD. The ends were cut back, 2 bases at V and 0 bases at J, with 12 bases in the middle. CDR3 length equals 16 residues. The CDR3 loop is CAISEESVGSTDTQYF. CDR3 coding DNA: TGTGCCATCAGTGAGGAATCGGTAGGGAGCACAGATACGCAGTATTTT.

This clone was seen only once. The rearrangement links TRBV14 to TRBJ2-7, with D perhaps matching TRBD1 or TRBD2 (5 bases each). Trimming pared 9 bases from V and 7 bases from J, leaving 19 bases between. This CDR3 has 13 amino acids. Germline lookup yields CDR1 SGHDN and CDR2 FVKESK. The CDR3 DNA reads as TGTGCCAGTAAAAACGAGGGGCAGTCGGAGCAGTACTTC. Protein: CASKNEGQSEQYF. Looking up the rest from reference TRBV14 and TRBJ2-7 gives the full variable domain: EAGVTQFPSHSVIEKGQTVTLRCDPISGHDNLYWYRRVMGKEIKFLLHFVKESKQDESGMPNNRFLAERTGGTYSTLKVQPAELEDSGVYFCASKNEGQSEQYFGPGTRLTVT.

DNA for the CDR3: TGTGCCAGCAGCCGTAGCGGGGACAATGAGCAGTTCTTC. Translation gives CASSRSGDNEQFF. The genes are TRBV7-2 and TRBJ2-1; 8 bases are a match to TRBD2. The CDR3 extends over 13 amino acids. CDR1 is SGHTA, CDR2 FQGNSA, per germline. The ends lost 5 bases at V and 5 bases at J; junction bases unmatched: 2.

This clone was recorded a few times. V and J are TRBV9 and TRBJ2-1, with D unclear. CDR1 and CDR2 from the germline V gene are SGDLS and YYNGEE. The CDR3 is 15 amino acids. Between the trimmed V and J ends, which lost 0 bases and 2 bases, there was a span of 9 bases. The CDR3 sequence is CASSVVGDAYNEQFF. The CDR3 region has the DNA TGTGCCAGCAGCGTAGTAGGTGACGCCTACAATGAGCAGTTCTTC.

This clone was seen more than once but under ten times. V is TRBV10-3 and J is TRBJ1-4; 8 positions match TRBD1. Germline CDR1 reads ENHRY; CDR2 reads SYGVKD. This CDR3 comprises 15 residues. Germline trimming cut 6 bases from V and 5 bases from J; bases unmatched to any gene: 8. CDR3 protein: CAISRTGRGNEKLFF. CDR3 coding DNA: TGTGCCATCAGCAGGACAGGGAGAGGGAATGAAAAACTGTTTTTT.